This T cell receptor beta chain is drawn from a study of T cells after yellow fever vaccination. Study conclusions and caveats: Weaker in magnitude, the secondary response showed a faster peak on day 5 versus 15.

The CDR3 length is 15 residues. Deletions cut 8 bases from V and 1 base from J, with 15 bases between. Germline-derived CDR1 and CDR2 are MDHEN and SYDVKM. TCRdb passed the 5' RACE reads through MiXCR, listing each CDR3 protein once. This sample has 500,000 to 700,000 distinct CDR3 sequences; around 21% occur once, and the top ten carry roughly an eighth. About this clonotype: The antigen is undetermined.

The chain joins TRBV28 to TRBJ2-4; D not resolved. This clonotype originated in a man aged 25 to 45 who received the YFV17D yellow fever vaccine. This specimen consisted of PBMCs, obtained 15 days after the yellow fever booster vaccination. In DNA form, the CDR3 reads TGTGCCAGCGGATTTAGTCAGGCGGCCAAAAACATTCAGTACTTC. Amino acids: CASGFSQAAKNIQYF.